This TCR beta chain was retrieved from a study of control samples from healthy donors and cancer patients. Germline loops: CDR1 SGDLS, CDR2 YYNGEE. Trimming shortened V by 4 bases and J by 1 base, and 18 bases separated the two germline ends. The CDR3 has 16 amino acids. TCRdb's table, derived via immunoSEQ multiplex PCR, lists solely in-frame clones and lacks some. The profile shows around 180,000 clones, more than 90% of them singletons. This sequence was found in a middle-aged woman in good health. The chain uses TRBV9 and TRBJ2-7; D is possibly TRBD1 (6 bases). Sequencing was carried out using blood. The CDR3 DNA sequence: TGTGCCAGCAGCCCAGCCTTGACAGGTATTTCCTACGAGCAGTACTTC. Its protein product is CASSPALTGISYEQYF.